Following are 13 T cell receptor beta chains from one sample sequenced in a study of blood T cell repertoires in COVID-19. Libraries were prepared by immunoSEQ multiplex PCR; TCRdb keeps only in-frame clonotypes and omits some of them. Of about 140,000 clones listed, less than 90% are singletons. Sequencing input: peripheral blood. The source is a human donor with COVID-19, enrolled during active disease. The donor label of this sample is uncertain.

This chain connects TRBV29-1 to TRBJ2-3; 13 nucleotides match TRBD2. The V segment lost 5 bases and the J segment 5 bases; nucleotides outside the gene matches: 13. The CDR3 runs to 17 residues. CDR1 is SQVTM, CDR2 ANQGSEA, per germline. CDR3 coding DNA: TGCAGCGTTCTTCGACTAGCGGGAGGTTCTCGGGAAGATACGCAGTATTTT. It specifies CSVLRLAGGSREDTQYF.

The CDR3 spells CASSLGQRNTEAFF. CDR3 nucleotides: TGTGCCAGCAGCTTGGGACAGAGGAACACTGAAGCTTTCTTT. The chain joins TRBV5-4 to TRBJ1-1; the D gene is possibly TRBD1 (5 bases). Trimming took off 0 bases at V and 1 base at J, with 7 bases between the two ends. Germline V gene data show CDR1 as SGHNT and CDR2 as YYREEE (reference sequence). This CDR3 has 14 amino acids.

The gene calls are TRBV4-2 and TRBJ1-3, with 7 positions matching TRBD1. Germline CDR1 and CDR2: LGHNA and YNFKEQ. J was trimmed by 5 bases and V by 1 base; bases with no gene match: 5. The CDR3 is 15 residues long. The CDR3 coding sequence is TGTGCCAGCAGCCAAGGAGACAGGGAGAGAAACACCATATATTTT. This codes for CASSQGDRERNTIYF.

This clone was found once. The chain uses TRBV4-1 and TRBJ1-6; a weak D match, TRBD1 (5 bases). Germline V gives CDR1 MGHRA, CDR2 YSYEKL. Trimming took off 5 bases at V and 6 bases at J, with 17 bases between the two ends. This CDR3 is 16 amino acids long. This CDR3 reads CASSTWTGVVNSPLHF. The CDR3, as DNA: TGCGCCAGCAGCACCTGGACGGGGGTGGTTAATTCACCCCTCCACTTT.

The chain recombines TRBV6-1 with TRBJ1-1; 7 positions agree with TRBD1. There are 13 residues in the CDR3. Per the germline V gene, CDR1 is MNHNS and CDR2 is SASEGT. Trimming cost V 2 bases and J 7 bases; bases outside gene matches: 4. The CDR3 DNA reads TGTGCCAGCAGTGAACTCGACAGGGTTGAAGCTTTCTTT. Translation gives CASSELDRVEAFF.

The rearrangement uses TRBV4-1 and TRBJ2-3, with D uncertain. Trimming removed 0 bases from V and 2 bases from J, with 12 bases in between. This CDR3 region has 16 residues. The germline V gene encodes CDR1 MGHRA and CDR2 YSYEKL. This CDR3 reads CASSQDNKRYTDTQYF. The CDR3 DNA reads as TGCGCCAGCAGCCAAGATAATAAGAGATACACAGATACGCAGTATTTT.

The genes are TRBV2 and TRBJ1-1; 7 positions match TRBD1. V shed 9 bases, J shed 0 bases, and the junction held 13 bases outside the gene matches. This CDR3 contains 16 residues. The germline V gene has CDR1 SNHLY and CDR2 FYNNEI. CDR3 loop: CAREGAGLFMNTEAFF. The CDR3 DNA reads TGTGCCAGAGAGGGGGCAGGATTATTCATGAACACTGAAGCTTTCTTT.

V gene TRBV7-9 combines with J gene TRBJ1-1; D uncertain. V lost 5 bases, J lost 3 bases, and 16 bases lay in between. This CDR3 has 15 residues. From germline, CDR1 is SEHNR and CDR2 FQNEAQ (reference sequence). The CDR3 protein is CASSPPGSEDTEAFF. The CDR3 bases are TGTGCCAGCAGCCCCCCGGGGTCCGAGGACACTGAAGCTTTCTTT.

The chain carries TRBV18 and TRBJ1-4, with 8 bases fitting TRBD1. The CDR3 length is 15 residues. V lost 4 bases to trimming and J lost 8 bases; unmatched junction nucleotides: 9. CDR1 and CDR2 (germline): KGHSH, LQKENI. The CDR3 coding sequence is TGTGCCAGCTCACTTTCAGGGGGCGCAGGGGAAAAACTGTTTTTT. It codes for CASSLSGGAGEKLFF.

J is TRBJ2-1 and V is TRBV5-1; TRBD2 aligns across 10 bases. The CDR3 is 18 amino acids. With 2 bases clipped from V and 0 bases from J, the junction kept 8 bases outside the gene matches. Germline CDR1 is SGHRS and CDR2 is YFSETQ. DNA for the CDR3: TGCGCCAGCAGCTTCAGTAGCGGGGGGCTAAGCTCCTACAATGAGCAGTTCTTC. This sequence encodes CASSFSSGGLSSYNEQFF. Using reference TRBV5-1 and TRBJ2-1 for the parts outside the CDR3, the full variable domain is KAGVTQTPRYLIKTRGQQVTLSCSPISGHRSVSWYQQTPGQGLQFLFEYFSETQRNKGNFPGRFSGRQFSNSRSEMNVSTLELGDSALYLCASSFSSGGLSSYNEQFFGPGTRLTVL.

This clone has just one count. The chain is built from TRBV5-6 and TRBJ1-5; 11 nucleotides line up with TRBD1. CDR1 and CDR2 (germline): SGHDT, YYEEEE. This CDR3 spans 15 amino acids. Unmatched junction bases numbered 1, after V lost 3 bases and J lost 2 bases. DNA of the CDR3: TGTGCCAGCAGCTGGGGACAGGGGGGCAATCAGCCCCAGCATTTT. It translates to CASSWGQGGNQPQHF.

This chain joins TRBV5-1 and TRBJ2-3; 8 nucleotides match TRBD2. Losses at the gene ends were 6 bases for V and 2 bases for J; bases not matched to a gene: 11. Germline V lookup: CDR1 SGHRS, CDR2 YFSETQ. There are 16 residues in the CDR3. The CDR3 here is CASTSSAGDLTDTQYF. CDR3 DNA: TGCGCCAGCACCTCTTCAGCGGGGGACCTCACAGATACGCAGTATTTT.

V is TRBV3-1 (or the pseudogene TRBV3-2) and J is TRBJ2-7; 8 bases are shared with TRBD2. The length of the CDR3 is 13 residues. Germline trimming cut 5 bases from V and 4 bases from J; bases unmatched to any gene: 4. Germline CDR1 is LGHDT and CDR2 is YNNKEL (reference sequence). CDR3 amino acids: CASSFTSGYEQYF. As DNA, the CDR3 is TGTGCCAGCAGCTTTACTAGCGGATACGAGCAGTACTTC.